This T cell receptor beta chain emerged from a study of technical replicates of blood from a few donors. Method: immunoSEQ multiplex PCR; TCRdb's copy keeps in-frame clones and lacks some. The sample contains approximately 49,000 clones, approximately 90% of which appear only once. Germline CDR1 is MNHNY and CDR2 is SVGAGI (reference sequence). The CDR3 has 15 residues. Trimming took off 2 bases at V and 0 bases at J, with 11 bases between the two ends. The sequence was obtained from a human donor in good health. Some clones in this sample may be carry-over from other donors' samples. Sample: PBMCs. The chain employs TRBV6-6 and TRBJ2-7; D might be TRBD1 (5 bases). CDR3 region: CASSYEQASSYEQYF. The CDR3 region has the DNA TGTGCCAGCAGTTACGAACAGGCGAGCTCCTACGAGCAGTACTTC.